The rows below give T cell receptor beta chains drawn from one sample of a study of shared clonotypes between healthy human individuals. This table comes from immunoSEQ multiplex PCR, and its TCRdb copy is limited to in-frame clones, with some not included. The repertoire consists of approximately 95,000 clones, with under 70% occurring once and the leading ten covering roughly 43%. The sample was memory CD8+ T cells sorted from blood. The origin of the receptors is a man aged 30-40 years in good health. The CDR3 runs from the conserved cysteine through the conserved F or W. A D gene is named only where the DNA matches it firmly. Clone size is shown for a subset of rows, as once, few, many or a class of expanded clone.

d_call: .
j_call: TRBJ2-7
v_call: TRBV6-1
clone_size: .
cdr3_aa: CASSERIRGGEQYF
cdr3_nt: TGTGCCAGCAGTGAACGAATCCGGGGTGGCGAGCAGTACTTC

d_call: TRBD1
j_call: TRBJ2-3
v_call: TRBV11-1
clone_size: .
cdr3_aa: CASSLGPGQGADTQYF
cdr3_nt: TGTGCCAGCAGCTTGGGTCCGGGACAGGGCGCAGATACGCAGTATTTT

d_call: .
j_call: TRBJ2-7
v_call: TRBV28
clone_size: .
cdr3_aa: CASRQGTYEQYF
cdr3_nt: TGTGCCAGCAGGCAGGGAACCTACGAGCAGTACTTC

d_call: TRBD1
j_call: TRBJ2-7
v_call: TRBV27
clone_size: .
cdr3_aa: CASRGRTGGPEQYF
cdr3_nt: TGTGCCAGCAGGGGTCGGACAGGGGGCCCCGAGCAGTACTTC

d_call: TRBD1
j_call: TRBJ2-5
v_call: TRBV7-9
clone_size: .
cdr3_aa: CASSLSRGLETQYF
cdr3_nt: TGTGCCAGCAGCTTAAGCAGGGGGCTCGAGACCCAGTACTTC

d_call: TRBD1
j_call: TRBJ2-7
v_call: TRBV30
clone_size: once
cdr3_aa: CAFDSTGTGSEQYF
cdr3_nt: TGTGCCTTCGACTCAACCGGGACAGGGAGCGAGCAGTACTTC

d_call: .
j_call: TRBJ2-5
v_call: TRBV9
clone_size: few
cdr3_aa: CASSVEQVGETQYF
cdr3_nt: TGTGCCAGCAGCGTAGAACAGGTGGGGGAGACCCAGTACTTC

d_call: .
j_call: TRBJ1-1
v_call: TRBV13
clone_size: once
cdr3_aa: CASSLVGLMNTEAFF
cdr3_nt: TGTGCCAGCAGCTTAGTGGGCCTCATGAACACTGAAGCTTTCTTT

d_call: .
j_call: TRBJ1-5
v_call: TRBV15
clone_size: many
cdr3_aa: CATSRETGPEARQHF
cdr3_nt: TGTGCCACCAGCAGAGAAACGGGACCCGAGGCGAGGCAGCATTTT

d_call: TRBD2
j_call: TRBJ2-5
v_call: TRBV4-1
clone_size: .
cdr3_aa: CASSQWFLVGGTETQYF
cdr3_nt: TGCGCCAGCAGCCAATGGTTCCTGGTGGGGGGGACCGAGACCCAGTACTTC

d_call: .
j_call: TRBJ2-1
v_call: TRBV10-3
clone_size: once
cdr3_aa: CAISESGIGSSYNEQFF
cdr3_nt: TGTGCCATCAGTGAGTCGGGCATAGGAAGCTCCTACAATGAGCAGTTCTTC

d_call: TRBD2
j_call: TRBJ2-7
v_call: TRBV9
clone_size: .
cdr3_aa: CASSLDLAGFEQYF
cdr3_nt: TGTGCCAGCAGCTTAGACCTAGCGGGATTCGAGCAGTACTTC

d_call: TRBD1
j_call: TRBJ1-2
v_call: TRBV7-9
clone_size: .
cdr3_aa: CASQGTEANYGYTF
cdr3_nt: TGTGCCAGCCAAGGGACAGAGGCTAACTATGGCTACACCTTC

d_call: .
j_call: TRBJ2-4
v_call: TRBV28
clone_size: .
cdr3_aa: CASSFGVGREKNIQYF
cdr3_nt: TGTGCCAGCAGTTTTGGGGTGGGCAGAGAAAAAAACATTCAGTACTTC

d_call: TRBD1
j_call: TRBJ2-7
v_call: TRBV11-1
clone_size: .
cdr3_aa: CASSLGTGGQEQYF
cdr3_nt: TGTGCCAGCAGCCTCGGGACAGGTGGTCAGGAGCAGTACTTC

d_call: .
j_call: TRBJ1-2
v_call: TRBV5-1
clone_size: once
cdr3_aa: CASSLGGADGYTF
cdr3_nt: TGCGCCAGCAGCTTGGGGGGAGCAGATGGCTACACCTTC